A selection of T cell receptor beta chains follows, all from one sample in a study of T-cell reconstitution after alpha-beta-depleted transplantation in children. MiXCR, run by TCRdb on the PCR reads, gives a single entry per CDR3 protein. The sample has 450,000 to 600,000 distinct CDR3 sequences, about 10% seen once. Material: PBMCs, obtained before TCRalphabeta/CD19-depleted stem cell transplant. Source of these receptors: a child aged 2-15 years with inherited bone marrow failure, due to receive a stem cell transplant. CDR3s include the opening cysteine and the closing phenylalanine or tryptophan. A D gene is named only where the DNA matches it firmly. Some rows have no size entry. The others give once, few or many, or a class for an expanded clone.

TGTGCCAGCAGTTCAATAACCCTCACCGGCTATGGCTACACCTTC CASSSITLTGYGYTF TRBJ1-2 15 TRBV28 - many
TGTGCCAGCAGTGGTGGACTAGCGGGAGGGCGGTCCTACAATGAGCAGTTCTTC CASSGGLAGGRSYNEQFF TRBJ2-1 18 TRBV25-1 TRBD2 many
TGTGCCAGCAGCCACCAACCGAGTCTCAAACGACGGCCCGGGGTCAAAAACATTCAGTACTTC CASSHQPSLKRRPGVKNIQYF TRBJ2-4 21 TRBV28 - -
TGCAGTGCGGCCGTACCTGAGCAGTTCTTC CSAAVPEQFF TRBJ2-1 10 TRBV20-1 - many
TGTGCCAGCAGTTATTCCACAGGGGCCGGCTACACCTTC CASSYSTGAGYTF TRBJ1-2 13 TRBV6-2/TRBV6-3 TRBD1 -
TGTGCCAGCAGCATGAGTCTCCACTACGAGCAGTACTTC CASSMSLHYEQYF TRBJ2-7 13 TRBV12-3/TRBV12-4 - many
TGCAGCGTTGAAAGGGCGGGGTTCCCCTACGAGCAGTACTTC CSVERAGFPYEQYF TRBJ2-7 14 TRBV29-1 - -
TGCAGCGTTGAAGAGGGGACAGGGAGGGTTGAGCAGTACTTC CSVEEGTGRVEQYF TRBJ2-7 14 TRBV29-1 TRBD1 many
TGTGCCAGCAGCTTAGTGGGGGCACTAGCCAAAAACATTCAGTACTTC CASSLVGALAKNIQYF TRBJ2-4 16 TRBV11-2 - few
TGTGCCAGCAGCCTTTCTAGCGGTTCCGACAATGAGCAGTTCTTC CASSLSSGSDNEQFF TRBJ2-1 15 TRBV11-2 TRBD2 many
TGTGCCTGGATCCCAAGCGGGAGCGGGTATGAGCAGTTCTTC CAWIPSGSGYEQFF TRBJ2-1 14 TRBV30 TRBD2 -
TGCGCCAGCAGCTTGGACGCGGGACCCCTGAGGGAGCAGTACTTC CASSLDAGPLREQYF TRBJ2-7 15 TRBV5-1 - many
TGTGCCATCAGGGGAGTAGAGCCGGATGATACGCAGTATTTT CAIRGVEPDDTQYF TRBJ2-3 14 TRBV10-3 - many
TGCGCCAGCAGCTTTGAAGCGGGAGGGGGGAATGAGCAGTTCTTC CASSFEAGGGNEQFF TRBJ2-1 15 TRBV5-1 TRBD2 -
TGTGCCAGCAGCTTAGGGGCCGGGACAGGGGAAAAAGCTTTCTTT CASSLGAGTGEKAFF TRBJ1-1 15 TRBV11-2 TRBD1 many
TGCAGTGCCGCCAAAGGCTCGGGGAACACCGGGGAGCTGTTTTTT CSAAKGSGNTGELFF TRBJ2-2 15 TRBV20-1 - -
TGTGCCAGCAGCGCTCTAGGCCTTACCGGGGAGCTGTTTTTT CASSALGLTGELFF TRBJ2-2 14 TRBV9 - many
TGTGCCAGCAGCCGCGGCTCCGGGCGGGGCTACGAGCAGTACTTC CASSRGSGRGYEQYF TRBJ2-7 15 TRBV4-2 - many
TGTGCCAGCAACCCCCAGGGGATACCGAACACCGGGGAGCTGTTTTTT CASNPQGIPNTGELFF TRBJ2-2 16 TRBV9 - many
TGTGCCAGCAGCTTACGGGACTACAACACCGGGGAGCTGTTTTTT CASSLRDYNTGELFF TRBJ2-2 15 TRBV7-2 TRBD2 many
TGTGCCAGCAGTTTATTGGCTACGAGTGAGCAGTTCTTC CASSLLATSEQFF TRBJ2-1 13 TRBV27 - many
TGCAGTGCTGGGACTAGCTATGAGCAGTTCTTC CSAGTSYEQFF TRBJ2-1 11 TRBV20-1 TRBD2 many
TGCGCCAGCAGCCAAGATACTAGCTCCGAGCAGTACTTC CASSQDTSSEQYF TRBJ2-7 13 TRBV4-3 - many
TGTGCCAGCGGTGCGGGGGTGACCTACGAGCAGTACTTC CASGAGVTYEQYF TRBJ2-7 13 TRBV28 TRBD2 many
TGTGCCAGCAGTTATAAGGGACACCTAATCACGGGCTACACCTTC CASSYKGHLITGYTF TRBJ1-2 15 TRBV6-5 - many
TGTGCCAGCAGTTTGATAGGGGACACCGGGGAGCTGTTTTTT CASSLIGDTGELFF TRBJ2-2 14 TRBV27 - many
TGTGCCAGCAGTTACTCCGGGACCATAGGCCTCGGGGGCTTCTTC CASSYSGTIGLGGFF TRBJ2-1 15 TRBV6-5 - many
TGCAGCGTTGGGGGGGGGGCTTACGAGCAGTACTTC CSVGGGAYEQYF TRBJ2-7 12 TRBV29-1 - -
TGTGCCAGCAGTCTTAAGTTGTTCAGCGATAACAATGAGCAGTTCTTC CASSLKLFSDNNEQFF TRBJ2-1 16 TRBV12-3/TRBV12-4 - many
TGTGCCAGCAGCTTATATCCTTACTCCCGGTGGAAGCAGTACTTC CASSLYPYSRWKQYF TRBJ2-7 15 TRBV7-9 - few